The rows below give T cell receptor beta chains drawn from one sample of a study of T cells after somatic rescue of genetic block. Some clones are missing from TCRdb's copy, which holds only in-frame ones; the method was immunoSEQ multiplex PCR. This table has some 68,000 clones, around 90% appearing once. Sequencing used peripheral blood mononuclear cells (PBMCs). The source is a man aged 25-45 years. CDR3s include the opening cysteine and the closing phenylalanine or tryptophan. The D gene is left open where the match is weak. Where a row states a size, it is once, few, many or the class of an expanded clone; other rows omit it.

CDR3 protein: CASSLGGTPETQYF
CDR3 DNA: TGCGCCAGCAGCTTGGGGGGAACCCCAGAGACCCAGTACTTC
J gene: TRBJ2-5
clone size: -
V gene: TRBV5-1
D gene: -
CDR3 length: 14

CDR3 protein: CASSQDRGGAYEQYF
CDR3 DNA: TGCGCCAGCAGCCAGGACCGGGGAGGGGCCTACGAGCAGTACTTC
J gene: TRBJ2-7
clone size: -
V gene: TRBV4-1
D gene: TRBD2
CDR3 length: 15

CDR3 protein: CASSSKILAGGTGELFF
CDR3 DNA: TGTGCCAGCAGCTCGAAAATACTAGCGGGAGGGACCGGGGAGCTGTTTTTT
J gene: TRBJ2-2
clone size: -
V gene: TRBV7-2
D gene: TRBD2
CDR3 length: 17

CDR3 protein: CASSEHRAGETQYF
CDR3 DNA: TGTGCCAGCAGTGAACACAGGGCAGGAGAGACCCAGTACTTC
J gene: TRBJ2-5
clone size: -
V gene: TRBV25-1
D gene: -
CDR3 length: 14

CDR3 protein: CASGLQGARGANVLTF
CDR3 DNA: TGTGCTAGTGGTTTACAGGGGGCGCGCGGGGCCAACGTCCTGACTTTC
J gene: TRBJ2-6
clone size: -
V gene: TRBV12-5
D gene: TRBD1
CDR3 length: 16

CDR3 protein: CASSQAMNTEAFF
CDR3 DNA: TGTGCCAGCAGCCAAGCCATGAACACTGAAGCTTTCTTT
J gene: TRBJ1-1
clone size: few
V gene: TRBV6-1
D gene: -
CDR3 length: 13

CDR3 protein: CASRWTGAFEQYF
CDR3 DNA: TGTGCCAGCAGGTGGACTGGAGCGTTTGAGCAGTACTTC
J gene: TRBJ2-7
clone size: -
V gene: TRBV14
D gene: -
CDR3 length: 13

CDR3 protein: CASSPGGGQARYEQYF
CDR3 DNA: TGTGCCAGCAGCCCGGGTGGGGGACAGGCTCGTTACGAGCAGTACTTC
J gene: TRBJ2-7
clone size: -
V gene: TRBV7-9
D gene: TRBD1
CDR3 length: 16

CDR3 protein: CASSLRGTRSYNEQFF
CDR3 DNA: TGTGCCAGCAGTTTAAGAGGGACTAGATCCTACAATGAGCAGTTCTTC
J gene: TRBJ2-1
clone size: -
V gene: TRBV28
D gene: TRBD2
CDR3 length: 16

CDR3 protein: CASSQRAGQTYEQYF
CDR3 DNA: TGCGCCAGCAGCCAGAGGGCGGGGCAGACCTACGAGCAGTACTTC
J gene: TRBJ2-7
clone size: -
V gene: TRBV5-1
D gene: -
CDR3 length: 15

CDR3 protein: CASSLGAGYANEQFF
CDR3 DNA: TGCGCCAGCAGCTTGGGAGCGGGATATGCAAATGAGCAGTTCTTC
J gene: TRBJ2-1
clone size: -
V gene: TRBV5-1
D gene: TRBD2
CDR3 length: 15

CDR3 protein: CASSLYPTNTGELFF
CDR3 DNA: TGTGCCAGCAGTTTATACCCGACGAACACCGGGGAGCTGTTTTTT
J gene: TRBJ2-2
clone size: -
V gene: TRBV27
D gene: -
CDR3 length: 15

CDR3 protein: CASSYRWKTDTQYF
CDR3 DNA: TGTGCCAGCAGTTACCGATGGAAAACAGATACGCAGTATTTT
J gene: TRBJ2-3
clone size: -
V gene: TRBV6-6
D gene: -
CDR3 length: 14

CDR3 protein: CAWRGNRGGEQYF
CDR3 DNA: TGTGCCTGGAGGGGGAACCGAGGAGGCGAGCAGTACTTC
J gene: TRBJ2-7
clone size: -
V gene: TRBV30
D gene: -
CDR3 length: 13

CDR3 protein: CASSTNPGQGNIQYF
CDR3 DNA: TGCGCCAGCAGCACCAACCCGGGACAGGGGAACATTCAGTACTTC
J gene: TRBJ2-4
clone size: -
V gene: TRBV5-1
D gene: TRBD1
CDR3 length: 15

CDR3 protein: CASSVGPESPLHF
CDR3 DNA: TGTGCCAGCAGCGTGGGGCCGGAGTCACCCCTCCACTTT
J gene: TRBJ1-6
clone size: -
V gene: TRBV5-5
D gene: -
CDR3 length: 13

CDR3 protein: CASRQGLAELSYEQYF
CDR3 DNA: TGTGCCAGCAGGCAGGGACTAGCGGAGCTCTCCTACGAGCAGTACTTC
J gene: TRBJ2-7
clone size: -
V gene: TRBV2
D gene: TRBD2
CDR3 length: 16

CDR3 protein: CASRLDRGSPEAFF
CDR3 DNA: TGTGCCAGCAGATTGGACCGGGGAAGCCCTGAAGCTTTCTTT
J gene: TRBJ1-1
clone size: -
V gene: TRBV2
D gene: -
CDR3 length: 14

CDR3 protein: CASSERGLSYGYTF
CDR3 DNA: TGTGCCAGCAGCGAAAGGGGGCTGAGCTATGGCTACACCTTC
J gene: TRBJ1-2
clone size: -
V gene: TRBV9
D gene: TRBD1
CDR3 length: 14

CDR3 protein: CASSLLTENTGELFF
CDR3 DNA: TGCGCCAGCAGCTTGTTGACAGAAAACACCGGGGAGCTGTTTTTT
J gene: TRBJ2-2
clone size: -
V gene: TRBV5-1
D gene: -
CDR3 length: 15

CDR3 protein: CASSTGTSGTDTQYF
CDR3 DNA: TGTGCCAGCAGCACAGGGACTAGCGGCACAGATACGCAGTATTTT
J gene: TRBJ2-3
clone size: -
V gene: TRBV7-6
D gene: TRBD2
CDR3 length: 15

CDR3 protein: CASSYTGLVDEQYF
CDR3 DNA: TGTGCCAGCAGTTACACAGGACTAGTCGACGAGCAGTACTTC
J gene: TRBJ2-7
clone size: -
V gene: TRBV6-5
D gene: TRBD2
CDR3 length: 14

CDR3 protein: CASSLTGATNEKLFF
CDR3 DNA: TGTGCCAGCAGCTTGACAGGGGCAACTAATGAAAAACTGTTTTTT
J gene: TRBJ1-4
clone size: once
V gene: TRBV7-9
D gene: TRBD1
CDR3 length: 15

CDR3 protein: CASSAGGEETQYF
CDR3 DNA: TGTGCCAGCAGCGCTGGGGGCGAAGAGACCCAGTACTTC
J gene: TRBJ2-5
clone size: -
V gene: TRBV11-3
D gene: -
CDR3 length: 13